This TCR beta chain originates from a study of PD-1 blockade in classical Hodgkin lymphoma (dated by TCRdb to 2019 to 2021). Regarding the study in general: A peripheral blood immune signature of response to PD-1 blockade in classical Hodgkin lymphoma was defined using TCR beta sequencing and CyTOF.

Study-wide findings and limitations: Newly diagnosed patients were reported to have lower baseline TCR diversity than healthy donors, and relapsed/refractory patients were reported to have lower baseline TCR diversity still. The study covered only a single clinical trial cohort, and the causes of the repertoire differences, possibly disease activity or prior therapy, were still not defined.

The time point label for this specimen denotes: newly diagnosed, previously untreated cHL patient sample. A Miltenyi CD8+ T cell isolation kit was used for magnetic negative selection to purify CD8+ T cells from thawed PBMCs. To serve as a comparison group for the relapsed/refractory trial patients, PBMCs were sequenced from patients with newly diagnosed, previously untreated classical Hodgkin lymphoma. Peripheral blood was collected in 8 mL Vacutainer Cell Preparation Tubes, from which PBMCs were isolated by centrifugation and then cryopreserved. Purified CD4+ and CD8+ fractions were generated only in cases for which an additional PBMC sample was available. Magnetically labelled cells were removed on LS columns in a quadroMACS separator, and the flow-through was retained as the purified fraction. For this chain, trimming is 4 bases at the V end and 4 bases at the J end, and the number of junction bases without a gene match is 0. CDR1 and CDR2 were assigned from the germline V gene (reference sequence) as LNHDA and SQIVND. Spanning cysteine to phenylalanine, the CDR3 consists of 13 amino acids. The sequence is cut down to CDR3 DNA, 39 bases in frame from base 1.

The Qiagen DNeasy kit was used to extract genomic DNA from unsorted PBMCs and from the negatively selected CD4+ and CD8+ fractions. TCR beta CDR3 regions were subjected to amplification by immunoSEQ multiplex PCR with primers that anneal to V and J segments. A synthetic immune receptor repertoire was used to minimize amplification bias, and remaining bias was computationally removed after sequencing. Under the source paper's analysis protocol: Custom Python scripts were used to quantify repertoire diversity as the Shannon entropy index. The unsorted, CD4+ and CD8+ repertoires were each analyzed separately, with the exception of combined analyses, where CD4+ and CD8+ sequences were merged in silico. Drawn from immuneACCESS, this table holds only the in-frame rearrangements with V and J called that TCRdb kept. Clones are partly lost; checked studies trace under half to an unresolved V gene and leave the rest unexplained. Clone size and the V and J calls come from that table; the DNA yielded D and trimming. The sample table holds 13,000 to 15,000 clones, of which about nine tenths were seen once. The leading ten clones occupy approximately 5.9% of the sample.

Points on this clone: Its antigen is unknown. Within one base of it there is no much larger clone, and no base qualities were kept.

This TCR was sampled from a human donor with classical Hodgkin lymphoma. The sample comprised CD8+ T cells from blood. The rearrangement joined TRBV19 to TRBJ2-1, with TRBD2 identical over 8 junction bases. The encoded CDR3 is CASSRLAYNEQFF. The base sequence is TGTGCCAGTAGTAGACTAGCGTACAATGAGCAGTTCTTC. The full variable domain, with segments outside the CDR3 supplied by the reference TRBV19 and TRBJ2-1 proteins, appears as DGGITQSPKYLFRKEGQNVTLSCEQNLNHDAMYWYRQDPGQGLRLIYYSQIVNDFQKGDIAEGYSVSREKKESFPLTVTSAQKNPTAFYLCASSRLAYNEQFFGPGTRLTVL.